These 21 T cell receptor beta chains were all obtained from the same sample, sequenced in a study of regulatory T cells in long-lasting Graves disease. Time point in this sample: persistent/refractory GD, antithyroid drugs over 5 years with positive TRAb. Extracted RNA from PBMCs served as the source of the TCR library. Construction of TCR beta libraries relied on iRepertoire HTBI primers and on Arm-PCR targeting CDR3 regions. TCRdb re-derived calls from the multiplex PCR reads in MiXCR, one entry per CDR3 protein. The sample holds roughly 430,000 distinct CDR3 sequences, around a fifth seen once. The specimen was peripheral blood mononuclear cells (PBMCs), collected when the disease was refractory, from a patient treated with antithyroid drugs. Receptors were obtained from a female donor with Graves disease.

The chain uses TRBV7-9 and TRBJ2-2; weak D call: TRBD2 (5 bases). V was clipped by 5 bases and J by 7 bases, with 11 bases between them. The CDR3 is 13 residues long. Germline assignment: CDR1 SEHNR and CDR2 FQNEAQ (reference sequence). CDR3 protein: CASSPLRGGELFF. The CDR3 DNA follows: TGTGCCAGCAGCCCCCTCCGGGGCGGGGAGCTGTTTTTT.

The chain employs TRBV7-9 and TRBJ1-3; 7 bases map to TRBD1. The junction had 3 bases not matched to a gene; V was cut back by 5 bases and J by 2 bases. The germline V gene encodes CDR1 SEHNR and CDR2 FQNEAQ (reference sequence). The CDR3 is 14 amino acids. Written as DNA, the CDR3 is TGTGCCAGCAGCCAAGACAGGGCTGGAAACACCATATATTTT. Translation: CASSQDRAGNTIYF. Drawing the rest from reference TRBV7-9 and TRBJ1-3, the complete variable domain is DTGVSQNPRHKITKRGQNVTFRCDPISEHNRLYWYRQTLGQGPEFLTYFQNEAQLEKSRLLSDRFSAERPKGSFSTLEIQRTEQGDSAMYLCASSQDRAGNTIYFGEGSWLTVV.

In its sample, this clonotype was seen a few times. The J gene is TRBJ2-1, the V gene TRBV12-3 or TRBV12-4; 7 positions match TRBD2. V shed 6 bases and J 6 bases; nucleotides not matched to a gene: 14. The CDR3 has 16 residues. CDR3 DNA: TGTGCCAGCAGCCCCCTCGGGACTATCCCCACCAATGAGCAGTTCTTC. Translated: CASSPLGTIPTNEQFF.

This chain links TRBV29-1 with TRBJ2-5; D is undetermined. V shed 7 bases and J shed 5 bases, with 8 bases lying between them. The V gene's germline CDR1 is SQVTM and CDR2 ANQGSEA. This CDR3 comprises 10 residues. Written as DNA, the CDR3 is TGCAGCGCTTTCGTGGAGACCCAGTACTTC. It codes for CSAFVETQYF.

This clonotype has at least ten counts. The chain employs TRBV20-1 and TRBJ1-2, with D tentatively TRBD1 (6 bases). The germline CDR1 and CDR2 sequences are DFQATT and SNEGSKA (reference sequence). V was shortened by 6 bases and J by 4 bases, with 21 bases between the two germline ends. CDR3 length equals 15 residues. The CDR3 is CSATETGIWGYGYTF. CDR3 nucleotide sequence: TGCAGTGCGACAGAAACAGGGATCTGGGGCTATGGCTACACCTTC.

This clonotype was picked up many times. V and J are TRBV2 and TRBJ2-2, with D perhaps TRBD2 (5 bases). Germline V gene sequence: CDR1 SNHLY, CDR2 FYNNEI. CDR3 length: 14 residues. V was shortened by 2 bases and J by 1 base, with 5 bases between the two germline ends. In nucleotides, the CDR3 is TGTGCCAGCAGTGAACGGGGGAACACCGGGGAGCTGTTTTTT. As protein: CASSERGNTGELFF.

This rearrangement joins TRBV18 to TRBJ2-2; unclear D gene. Germline V lookup: CDR1 KGHSH, CDR2 LQKENI. The CDR3 length is 13 residues. V dropped 6 bases and J dropped 4 bases, with 9 bases sitting between them. The CDR3 spells CASSPEVTGELFF. CDR3 in DNA: TGTGCCAGCTCTCCTGAGGTCACCGGGGAGCTGTTTTTT.

Concerning this clonotype itself: This could be a read error, since a much larger clone is one nucleotide away. V and J are TRBV7-2 and TRBJ2-5, with TRBD2 matching 7 bases. Germline V gene sequence: CDR1 SGHTA, CDR2 FQGNSA. The CDR3 is 13 amino acids. V was clipped by 8 bases and J by 5 bases; unmatched bases: 8. The CDR3 loop reads CASRGREGETQYF. Written as DNA, the CDR3 is TGTGCCAGCCGAGGCAGGGAGGGGGAGACCCAGTACTTC. Using reference TRBV7-2 and TRBJ2-5 for the parts outside the CDR3, the full variable domain is GAGVSQSPSNKVTEKGKDVELRCDPISGHTALYWYRQSLGQGLEFLIYFQGNSAPDKSGLPSDRFSAERTGGSVSTLTIQRTQQEDSAVYLCASRGREGETQYFGPGTRLLVL.

The rearrangement uses TRBV29-1 and TRBJ2-1, with D possibly being TRBD2 (5 bases). Germline CDR1 is SQVTM and CDR2 is ANQGSEA. Trimming took off 7 bases at V and 9 bases at J, with 19 bases between the two ends. CDR3 size: 13 residues. The CDR3 nucleotides read TGCAGCGCCTCTAGCCTCACGATCGGTGAGCAGTTCTTC. Translating it yields CSASSLTIGEQFF.

This chain links TRBV4-1 with TRBJ2-5; 11 nucleotides align to TRBD2. TRBJ2-1 matches the DNA end more closely, so the J call is doubtful. This CDR3 has 15 amino acids. CDR1 is MGHRA and CDR2 is YSYEKL in the germline V gene. DNA of the CDR3: TGCGCCAGCAGCCAAGGTAGCGGGAGGGCTGGAGAGCAGTTCTTC. This translates into CASSQGSGRAGEQFF.

This sequence joins TRBV3-1 and TRBJ2-7, with D possibly TRBD2 on 6 matching bases. Germline V lookup: CDR1 LGHDT, CDR2 YNNKEL (reference sequence). V was clipped by 5 bases and J by 6 bases, with 20 bases between them. The CDR3 is 15 residues long. The CDR3 is CASSSSGRSPSEQYF. CDR3 nucleotide sequence: TGTGCCAGCAGCTCTTCGGGGAGGTCCCCCTCCGAGCAGTACTTC.

This clonotype was seen more than once but under ten times. DNA for the CDR3: TGCGCCAGCAGCTTGGCGGTCCGTTCGAACACCGGGGAGCTGTTTTTT. Translation gives CASSLAVRSNTGELFF. J is TRBJ2-2 and V is TRBV5-1; D gene unclear. Germline V gene sequence: CDR1 SGHRS, CDR2 YFSETQ. The CDR3 spans 16 residues. The ends were cut back, 0 bases at V and 0 bases at J, with 9 bases in the middle.

At least ten counts were recorded for this clonotype. Written as DNA, the CDR3 is TGTGCCAGCAGTCGATCCCTAACCGGGGAGCTGTTTTTT. Translating it yields CASSRSLTGELFF. The V and J genes are TRBV12-3 or TRBV12-4 and TRBJ2-2, with D unresolved. CDR3 length: 13 amino acids. Trimming took off 5 bases at V and 5 bases at J, with 9 bases between the two ends.

The table lists this clonotype with many counts. This chain connects TRBV2 to TRBJ2-7; D gene ambiguous. V lost 10 bases to trimming and J lost 4 bases, with 14 bases between them. The germline gives CDR1 SNHLY, CDR2 FYNNEI. This CDR3 contains 12 residues. The CDR3 DNA sequence: TGTGCCACCACCGTCCCGGGTTACGAGCAGTACTTC. Translation: CATTVPGYEQYF.

The sample holds a few counts of this clonotype. V and J are TRBV30 and TRBJ1-1; 7 bases fit TRBD1. Trimming cost V 1 base and J 7 bases; bases outside gene matches: 3. The CDR3 spans 12 residues. The germline V gene has CDR1 GTSNPN and CDR2 SVGIG (reference sequence). The CDR3 region has the DNA TGTGCCTGGAGTGGCGGGACAGTTGAAGCTTTCTTT. It translates to CAWSGGTVEAFF. The full variable domain, completed using reference TRBV30 and TRBJ1-1, is SQTIHQWPATLVQPVGSPLSLECTVEGTSNPNLYWYRQAAGRGLQLLFYSVGIGQISSEVPQNLSASRPQDRQFILSSKKLLLSDSGFYLCAWSGGTVEAFFGQGTRLTVV.

V is TRBV5-1 and J is TRBJ2-7; D possibly corresponds to TRBD1 (5 bases). Germline V gene lookup returns CDR1 SGHRS and CDR2 YFSETQ. Trimming took 10 bases from V and 5 from J, leaving 19 bases between them. This CDR3 is 13 amino acids long. The CDR3 sequence is CAGVSAPGNEQYF. The CDR3 DNA is TGCGCCGGTGTCAGCGCCCCAGGGAACGAGCAGTACTTC.

The chain is built from TRBV7-9 and TRBJ2-2; D is uncertain. CDR1 and CDR2 from the germline V gene are SEHNR and FQNEAQ (reference sequence). The length of the CDR3 is 15 residues. The V end was cut by 7 bases, the J end by 6 bases, with 18 bases between. For the CDR3, the DNA is TGTGCCAGCATCAAGTTGCAGAATCCCCCCGGGGAGCTGTTTTTT. Amino acid sequence: CASIKLQNPPGELFF.

This clonotype came up a few times. The chain combines TRBV18 with TRBJ2-7; tentatively, D is TRBD1 (6 bases). Germline V CDR1 and CDR2: KGHSH, LQKENI. V was clipped by 4 bases and J by 3 bases, with 13 bases between them. The CDR3 extends over 14 amino acids. CDR3 protein: CASSLDGGHYEQYF. As DNA, the CDR3 is TGTGCCAGCTCACTCGATGGGGGACACTACGAGCAGTACTTC.

There are a few counts of this clonotype. J is TRBJ2-3 and V is TRBV28, with D possibly being TRBD1 or TRBD2 (5 bases each). Trimming removed 6 bases from V and 0 bases from J, with 22 bases in between. This CDR3 contains 18 residues. Germline values: CDR1 MDHEN, CDR2 SYDVKM. This CDR3 reads CASSTRGWGIPSTDTQYF. The DNA for the CDR3 is TGTGCCAGCAGCACACGAGGGTGGGGGATACCTAGCACAGATACGCAGTATTTT.

V gene TRBV28 combines with J gene TRBJ2-1; 9 nucleotides align to TRBD1. The germline CDR1 and CDR2 sequences are MDHEN and SYDVKM. This CDR3 comprises 13 residues. Germline trimming cut 3 bases from V and 14 bases from J; bases unmatched to any gene: 8. The CDR3: CASSLRDRGWKFF. The CDR3 DNA follows: TGTGCCAGCAGTTTGAGAGACAGGGGGTGGAAGTTCTTC.

The chain has TRBV12-3 or TRBV12-4 and TRBJ2-2; the match to TRBD1 covers 9 bases. The ends lost 5 bases at V and 3 bases at J; junction bases unmatched: 4. This CDR3 has 15 amino acids. CDR3 in amino acids: CASSLTGGYTGELFF. CDR3 in DNA: TGTGCCAGCAGTCTAACAGGGGGCTACACCGGGGAGCTGTTTTTT.